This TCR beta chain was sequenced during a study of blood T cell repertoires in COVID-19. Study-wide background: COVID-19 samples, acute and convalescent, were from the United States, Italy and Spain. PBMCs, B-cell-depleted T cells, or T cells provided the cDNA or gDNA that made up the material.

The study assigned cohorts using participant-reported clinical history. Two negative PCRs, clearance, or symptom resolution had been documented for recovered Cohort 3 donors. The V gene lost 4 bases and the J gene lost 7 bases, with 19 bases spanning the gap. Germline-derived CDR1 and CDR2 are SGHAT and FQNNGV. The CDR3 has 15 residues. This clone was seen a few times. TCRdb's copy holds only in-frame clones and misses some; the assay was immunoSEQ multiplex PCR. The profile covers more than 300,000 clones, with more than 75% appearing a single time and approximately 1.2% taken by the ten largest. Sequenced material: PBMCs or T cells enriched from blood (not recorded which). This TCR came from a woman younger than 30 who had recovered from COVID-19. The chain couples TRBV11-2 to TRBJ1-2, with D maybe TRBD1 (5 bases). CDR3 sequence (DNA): TGTGCCAGCAGCTCCCCCGACCGGGGGTCTTTTGGCTACACCTTC. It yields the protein CASSSPDRGSFGYTF. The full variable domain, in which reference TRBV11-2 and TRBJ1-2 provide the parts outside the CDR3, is EAGVAQSPRYKIIEKRQSVAFWCNPISGHATLYWYQQILGQGPKLLIQFQNNGVVDDSQLPKDRFSAERLKGVDSTLKIQPAKLEDSAVYLCASSSPDRGSFGYTFGSGTRLTVV.